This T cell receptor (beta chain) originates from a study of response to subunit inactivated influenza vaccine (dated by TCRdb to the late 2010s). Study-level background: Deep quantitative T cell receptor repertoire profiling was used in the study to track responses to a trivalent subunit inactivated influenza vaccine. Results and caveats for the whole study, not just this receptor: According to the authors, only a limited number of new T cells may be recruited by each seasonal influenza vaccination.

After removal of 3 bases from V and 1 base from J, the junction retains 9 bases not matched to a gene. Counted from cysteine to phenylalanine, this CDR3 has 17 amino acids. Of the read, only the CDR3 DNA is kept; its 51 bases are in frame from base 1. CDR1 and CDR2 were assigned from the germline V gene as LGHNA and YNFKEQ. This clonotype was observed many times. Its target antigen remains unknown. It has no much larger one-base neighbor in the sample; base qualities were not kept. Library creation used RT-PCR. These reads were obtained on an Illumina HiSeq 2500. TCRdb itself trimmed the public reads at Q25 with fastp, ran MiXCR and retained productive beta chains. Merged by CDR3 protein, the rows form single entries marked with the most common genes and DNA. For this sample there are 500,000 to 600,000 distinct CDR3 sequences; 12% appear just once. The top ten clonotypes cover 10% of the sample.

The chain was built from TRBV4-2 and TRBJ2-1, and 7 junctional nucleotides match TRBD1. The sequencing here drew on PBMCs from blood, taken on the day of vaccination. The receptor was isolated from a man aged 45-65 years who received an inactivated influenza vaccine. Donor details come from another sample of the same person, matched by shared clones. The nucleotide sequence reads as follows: TGTGCCAGCAGCCAGGTCAGGCAGGGGGTTTCCTACAATGAGCAGTTCTTC. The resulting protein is CASSQVRQGVSYNEQFF.